This is a list of T cell receptor beta chains from one sample in a study of shared clonotypes between healthy human individuals. Some clones are missing from TCRdb's copy, which holds only in-frame ones; the method was immunoSEQ multiplex PCR. The data hold around 750,000 clones, with approximately 79% observed a single time. Sequenced input: memory CD4+ T cells sorted from blood. The receptors here all came from a woman aged 25 to 39 in good health. Each CDR3 is given with its conserved first and last residue. D genes are given only for firm matches. Only part of the rows carry a size: once, few, many, or a class if the clone is expanded.

clone_size: .
d_call: .
v_call: TRBV5-1
j_call: TRBJ2-1
cdr3_aa: CASSPGVADYNEQFF
cdr3_nt: TGCGCCAGCAGCCCCGGAGTAGCGGACTACAATGAGCAGTTCTTC

clone_size: few
d_call: .
v_call: TRBV5-4
j_call: TRBJ2-4
cdr3_aa: CASSLGRNIQYF
cdr3_nt: TGTGCCAGCAGCTTGGGACGAAACATTCAGTACTTC

clone_size: .
d_call: TRBD2
v_call: TRBV5-1
j_call: TRBJ2-5
cdr3_aa: CASSSIAGVGETQYF
cdr3_nt: TGCGCCAGCAGCTCGATAGCGGGAGTCGGAGAGACCCAGTACTTC

clone_size: .
d_call: TRBD1
v_call: TRBV28
j_call: TRBJ1-2
cdr3_aa: CASSLRTGGQGGYTF
cdr3_nt: TGTGCCAGCAGTCTCCGGACAGGGGGGCAAGGTGGCTACACCTTC

clone_size: .
d_call: .
v_call: TRBV25-1
j_call: TRBJ1-1
cdr3_aa: CASSPRVVGEAFF
cdr3_nt: TGTGCCAGCAGTCCAAGGGTAGTCGGTGAAGCTTTCTTT

clone_size: .
d_call: TRBD2
v_call: TRBV28
j_call: TRBJ2-3
cdr3_aa: CASSLVSSGRTDTQYF
cdr3_nt: TGTGCCAGCAGTTTAGTAAGTAGCGGGAGGACAGATACGCAGTATTTT

clone_size: .
d_call: .
v_call: TRBV9
j_call: TRBJ2-1
cdr3_aa: CASSVLASPDNEQFF
cdr3_nt: TGTGCCAGCAGCGTATTGGCTAGTCCAGACAATGAGCAGTTCTTC

clone_size: .
d_call: .
v_call: TRBV10-3
j_call: TRBJ2-2
cdr3_aa: CAISEWGWNTGELFF
cdr3_nt: TGTGCCATCAGTGAGTGGGGGTGGAACACCGGGGAGCTGTTTTTT

clone_size: .
d_call: .
v_call: TRBV2
j_call: TRBJ2-7
cdr3_aa: CASSEAPMREQYF
cdr3_nt: TGTGCCAGCAGTGAAGCTCCCATGAGGGAGCAGTACTTC

clone_size: .
d_call: .
v_call: TRBV2
j_call: TRBJ1-5
cdr3_aa: CASSRADSNQPQHF
cdr3_nt: TGTGCCAGCTCCAGAGCCGATAGCAATCAGCCCCAGCATTTT

clone_size: .
d_call: .
v_call: TRBV2
j_call: TRBJ2-1
cdr3_aa: CATGLGEYNEQFF
cdr3_nt: TGTGCCACCGGTTTGGGGGAGTACAATGAGCAGTTCTTC

clone_size: .
d_call: .
v_call: TRBV6-1
j_call: TRBJ1-1
cdr3_aa: CAGTLGRDTEAFF
cdr3_nt: TGTGCCGGGACGCTGGGAAGGGACACTGAAGCTTTCTTT

clone_size: .
d_call: TRBD2
v_call: TRBV6-1
j_call: TRBJ2-7
cdr3_aa: CASRTSGYEQYF
cdr3_nt: TGTGCCAGCAGGACTAGCGGCTACGAGCAGTACTTC

clone_size: .
d_call: .
v_call: TRBV30
j_call: TRBJ1-5
cdr3_aa: CAWSPDSNQPQHF
cdr3_nt: TGTGCCTGGAGCCCGGACAGCAATCAGCCCCAGCATTTT

clone_size: few
d_call: TRBD2
v_call: TRBV6-5
j_call: TRBJ2-7
cdr3_aa: CASGRGGSYEQYF
cdr3_nt: TGTGCCAGCGGGAGGGGAGGATCTTACGAGCAGTACTTC

clone_size: .
d_call: .
v_call: TRBV7-8
j_call: TRBJ2-3
cdr3_aa: CASTGAGRTDTQYF
cdr3_nt: TGTGCCAGCACCGGGGCCGGCCGCACAGATACGCAGTATTTT

clone_size: .
d_call: .
v_call: TRBV2
j_call: TRBJ1-2
cdr3_aa: CASSAEASNYGYTF
cdr3_nt: TGTGCCAGCAGTGCGGAAGCGTCTAACTATGGCTACACCTTC

clone_size: .
d_call: .
v_call: TRBV14
j_call: TRBJ2-1
cdr3_aa: CASSRLGPAAYNEQFF
cdr3_nt: TGTGCCAGCAGCCGACTAGGACCCGCAGCCTACAATGAGCAGTTCTTC

clone_size: .
d_call: .
v_call: TRBV18
j_call: TRBJ2-7
cdr3_aa: CASSPRTTYEQYF
cdr3_nt: TGTGCCAGCTCACCACGGACAACCTACGAGCAGTACTTC

clone_size: .
d_call: TRBD1
v_call: TRBV27
j_call: TRBJ1-6
cdr3_aa: CASRSFSGGSNSPLHF
cdr3_nt: TGTGCCAGCAGATCCTTTTCAGGGGGCTCGAATTCACCCCTCCACTTT

clone_size: .
d_call: .
v_call: TRBV5-1
j_call: TRBJ2-7
cdr3_aa: CASSIPRTQLAGANYEQYF
cdr3_nt: TGCGCCAGCAGCATTCCCAGGACCCAACTAGCTGGGGCTAACTACGAGCAGTACTTC

clone_size: .
d_call: .
v_call: TRBV11-2
j_call: TRBJ2-3
cdr3_aa: CASSPRTGTDTQYF
cdr3_nt: TGTGCCAGCAGCCCCCGGACCGGCACAGATACGCAGTATTTT

clone_size: .
d_call: .
v_call: TRBV11-2
j_call: TRBJ2-5
cdr3_aa: CASSPRDGTETQYF
cdr3_nt: TGTGCCAGCAGCCCGAGGGACGGTACGGAGACCCAGTACTTC

clone_size: .
d_call: TRBD1
v_call: TRBV19
j_call: TRBJ2-7
cdr3_aa: CAASARGIPYEQYF
cdr3_nt: TGTGCCGCCTCCGCCAGGGGGATTCCCTACGAGCAGTACTTC

clone_size: .
d_call: TRBD2
v_call: TRBV5-1
j_call: TRBJ2-1
cdr3_aa: CASSAGLVVNEQFF
cdr3_nt: TGCGCCAGCAGCGCGGGACTAGTAGTTAATGAGCAGTTCTTC

clone_size: .
d_call: .
v_call: TRBV2
j_call: TRBJ1-1
cdr3_aa: CASAAGRQTEAFF
cdr3_nt: TGTGCCAGCGCCGCCGGACGCCAGACTGAAGCTTTCTTT

clone_size: .
d_call: .
v_call: TRBV6-5
j_call: TRBJ2-2
cdr3_aa: CARPGELFF
cdr3_nt: TGTGCCAGGCCCGGGGAGCTGTTTTTT

clone_size: .
d_call: TRBD1
v_call: TRBV19
j_call: TRBJ2-2
cdr3_aa: CASSIGDSFTGELFF
cdr3_nt: TGTGCCAGTAGTATAGGGGACAGTTTTACCGGGGAGCTGTTTTTT

clone_size: .
d_call: .
v_call: TRBV27
j_call: TRBJ2-3
cdr3_aa: CASSGTTDTQYF
cdr3_nt: TGTGCCAGCAGTGGCACCACAGATACGCAGTATTTT

clone_size: .
d_call: .
v_call: TRBV29-1
j_call: TRBJ2-5
cdr3_aa: CSVGVGGPLQETQYF
cdr3_nt: TGCAGCGTGGGGGTTGGGGGACCGCTCCAAGAGACCCAGTACTTC

clone_size: many
d_call: TRBD1
v_call: TRBV2
j_call: TRBJ2-5
cdr3_aa: CASSELTGVKTQYF
cdr3_nt: TGTGCCAGCAGTGAACTGACAGGGGTAAAGACCCAGTACTTC

clone_size: .
d_call: .
v_call: TRBV27
j_call: TRBJ2-6
cdr3_aa: CASSLKVSSGANVLTF
cdr3_nt: TGTGCCAGCAGTTTAAAGGTCAGCTCTGGGGCCAACGTCCTGACTTTC

clone_size: .
d_call: .
v_call: TRBV30
j_call: TRBJ2-5
cdr3_aa: CAWTMGSRARQTQYF
cdr3_nt: TGTGCCTGGACCATGGGGTCGAGGGCCCGTCAGACCCAGTACTTC

clone_size: once
d_call: .
v_call: TRBV18
j_call: TRBJ1-1
cdr3_aa: CASSPIIRTDGNTEAFF
cdr3_nt: TGTGCCAGCTCACCAATTATCCGGACGGACGGGAACACTGAAGCTTTCTTT

clone_size: .
d_call: TRBD2
v_call: TRBV5-8
j_call: TRBJ2-3
cdr3_aa: CASSLGGSRLTDTQYF
cdr3_nt: TGTGCCAGCAGCTTGGGCGGGAGTAGACTCACAGATACGCAGTATTTT

clone_size: .
d_call: .
v_call: TRBV5-1
j_call: TRBJ2-1
cdr3_aa: CASAIDSNSYNEQFF
cdr3_nt: TGCGCCAGCGCTATAGACAGCAACTCCTACAATGAGCAGTTCTTC

clone_size: .
d_call: .
v_call: TRBV6-6
j_call: TRBJ1-2
cdr3_aa: CASSYPTGTGPGGYTF
cdr3_nt: TGTGCCAGCAGTTACCCCACGGGCACGGGGCCCGGGGGCTACACCTTC

clone_size: .
d_call: TRBD1
v_call: TRBV27
j_call: TRBJ2-1
cdr3_aa: CASRHRDRALGEQFF
cdr3_nt: TGTGCCAGCAGGCACCGGGACAGGGCTCTAGGCGAGCAGTTCTTC

clone_size: .
d_call: .
v_call: TRBV11-2
j_call: TRBJ2-5
cdr3_aa: CASSYSGGLETQYF
cdr3_nt: TGTGCCAGCAGCTATTCTGGGGGGCTGGAGACCCAGTACTTC

clone_size: .
d_call: TRBD1
v_call: TRBV5-1
j_call: TRBJ2-1
cdr3_aa: CASSFEGTGGEQFF
cdr3_nt: TGCGCCAGCAGCTTTGAGGGGACAGGGGGCGAGCAGTTCTTC

clone_size: few
d_call: .
v_call: TRBV7-8
j_call: TRBJ2-3
cdr3_aa: CASSLGAGGRGRGDTQYF
cdr3_nt: TGTGCCAGCAGCTTAGGTGCAGGCGGGCGAGGCCGTGGAGATACGCAGTATTTT

clone_size: .
d_call: .
v_call: TRBV5-6
j_call: TRBJ2-7
cdr3_aa: CASSRIGLTSHYEQYF
cdr3_nt: TGTGCCAGCAGCCGGATTGGACTCACATCTCACTACGAGCAGTACTTC

clone_size: .
d_call: TRBD1
v_call: TRBV6-5
j_call: TRBJ2-1
cdr3_aa: CASRVRTGMYEQFF
cdr3_nt: TGTGCCAGCAGAGTCCGGACAGGGATGTATGAGCAGTTCTTC

clone_size: once
d_call: .
v_call: TRBV5-1
j_call: TRBJ2-1
cdr3_aa: CASSLGQAFFSSGLPNEQFF
cdr3_nt: TGCGCCAGCAGCTTGGGACAGGCCTTTTTTAGTAGTGGTTTGCCTAATGAGCAGTTCTTC

clone_size: .
d_call: .
v_call: TRBV19
j_call: TRBJ1-2
cdr3_aa: CASSIGPGGNYGYTF
cdr3_nt: TGTGCCAGTAGTATAGGCCCGGGAGGGAACTATGGCTACACCTTC

clone_size: .
d_call: .
v_call: TRBV5-4
j_call: TRBJ2-3
cdr3_aa: CASSLGGANTDTQYF
cdr3_nt: TGTGCCAGCAGCTTGGGGGGCGCGAACACAGATACGCAGTATTTT

clone_size: .
d_call: .
v_call: TRBV6-5
j_call: TRBJ2-7
cdr3_aa: CASKTAQMLVNEQYF
cdr3_nt: TGTGCCAGCAAGACAGCACAGATGTTAGTGAACGAGCAGTACTTC

clone_size: .
d_call: .
v_call: TRBV28
j_call: TRBJ2-7
cdr3_aa: CASSLGGRAYEQYF
cdr3_nt: TGTGCCAGCAGTTTGGGGGGGCGGGCCTACGAGCAGTACTTC

clone_size: .
d_call: .
v_call: TRBV15
j_call: TRBJ2-7
cdr3_aa: CASRPSGPLDEQYF
cdr3_nt: TGTGCCTCACGCCCCAGCGGGCCCCTTGACGAGCAGTACTTC

clone_size: .
d_call: TRBD2
v_call: TRBV6-1
j_call: TRBJ2-3
cdr3_aa: CASSERAGGPDTQYF
cdr3_nt: TGTGCCAGCAGTGAGAGGGCGGGAGGGCCGGATACGCAGTATTTT

clone_size: .
d_call: TRBD2
v_call: TRBV6-1
j_call: TRBJ2-4
cdr3_aa: CASKRERGAKNIQYF
cdr3_nt: TGTGCCAGCAAGCGTGAGCGGGGGGCCAAAAACATTCAGTACTTC